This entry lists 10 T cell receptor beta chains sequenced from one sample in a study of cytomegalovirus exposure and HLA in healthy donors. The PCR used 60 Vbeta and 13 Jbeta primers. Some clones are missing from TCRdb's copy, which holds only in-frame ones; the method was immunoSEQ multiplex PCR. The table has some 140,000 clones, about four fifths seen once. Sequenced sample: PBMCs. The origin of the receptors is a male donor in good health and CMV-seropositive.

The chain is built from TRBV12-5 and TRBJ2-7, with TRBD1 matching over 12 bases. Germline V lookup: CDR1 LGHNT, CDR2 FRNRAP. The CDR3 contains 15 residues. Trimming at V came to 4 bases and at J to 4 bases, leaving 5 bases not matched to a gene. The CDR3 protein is CASGSGTGGFYEQYF. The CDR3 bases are TGTGCTAGTGGTTCGGGGACAGGGGGCTTTTACGAGCAGTACTTC. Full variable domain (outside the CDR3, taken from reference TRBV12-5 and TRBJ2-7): DARVTQTPRHKVTEMGQEVTMRCQPILGHNTVFWYRQTMMQGLELLAYFRNRAPLDDSGMPKDRFSAEMPDATLATLKIQPSEPRDSAVYFCASGSGTGGFYEQYFGPGTRLTVT.

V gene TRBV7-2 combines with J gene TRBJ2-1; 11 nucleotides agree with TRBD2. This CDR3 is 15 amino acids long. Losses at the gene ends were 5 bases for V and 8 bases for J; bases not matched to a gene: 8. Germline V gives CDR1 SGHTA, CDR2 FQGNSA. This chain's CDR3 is CASSLIAGGRDEQFF. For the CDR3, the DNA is TGTGCCAGCAGCCTGATAGCGGGAGGGCGCGATGAGCAGTTCTTC.

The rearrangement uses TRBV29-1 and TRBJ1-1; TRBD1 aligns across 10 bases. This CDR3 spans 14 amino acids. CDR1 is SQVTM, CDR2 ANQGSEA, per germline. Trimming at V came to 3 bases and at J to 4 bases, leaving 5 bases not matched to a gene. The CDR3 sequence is CSVENRTGGTEAFF. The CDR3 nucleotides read TGCAGCGTTGAGAACCGGACAGGGGGCACTGAAGCTTTCTTT.

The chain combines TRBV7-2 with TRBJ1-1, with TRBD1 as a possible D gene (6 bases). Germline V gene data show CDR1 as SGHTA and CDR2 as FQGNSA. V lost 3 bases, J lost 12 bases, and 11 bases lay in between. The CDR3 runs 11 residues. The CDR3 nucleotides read TGTGCCAGCAGCTTCTCAGGGGTAACTTTCTTT. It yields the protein CASSFSGVTFF.

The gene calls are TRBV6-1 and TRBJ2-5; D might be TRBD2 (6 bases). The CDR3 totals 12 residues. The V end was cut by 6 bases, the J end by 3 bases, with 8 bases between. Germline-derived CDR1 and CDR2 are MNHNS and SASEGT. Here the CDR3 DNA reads TGTGCCAGCAGCGGGACTGAAGAGACCCAGTACTTC. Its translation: CASSGTEETQYF.

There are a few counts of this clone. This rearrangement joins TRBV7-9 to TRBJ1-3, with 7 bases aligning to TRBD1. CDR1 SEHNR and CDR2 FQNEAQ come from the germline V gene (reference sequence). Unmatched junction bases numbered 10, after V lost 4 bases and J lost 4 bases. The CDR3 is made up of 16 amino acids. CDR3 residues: CASSWVRRGRGNTIYF. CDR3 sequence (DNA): TGTGCCAGCAGCTGGGTTCGTAGGGGGCGAGGAAACACCATATATTTT.

CDR3 bases: TGTGCCAGCAGCGCCGACTGGGTTGTAAGGAACACCATATATTTT. This codes for CASSADWVVRNTIYF. The chain has TRBV7-2 and TRBJ1-3, with D unresolved. Trimming shortened V by 5 bases and J by 7 bases, and 18 bases separated the two germline ends. The CDR3 totals 15 residues. Germline V CDR1 and CDR2: SGHTA, FQGNSA.

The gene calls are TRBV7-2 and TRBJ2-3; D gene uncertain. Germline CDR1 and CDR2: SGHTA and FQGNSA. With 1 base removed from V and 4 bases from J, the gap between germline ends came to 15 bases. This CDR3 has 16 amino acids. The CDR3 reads CASSLDAPLGADTQYF. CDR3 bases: TGTGCCAGCAGCTTAGACGCCCCATTGGGCGCAGATACGCAGTATTTT.

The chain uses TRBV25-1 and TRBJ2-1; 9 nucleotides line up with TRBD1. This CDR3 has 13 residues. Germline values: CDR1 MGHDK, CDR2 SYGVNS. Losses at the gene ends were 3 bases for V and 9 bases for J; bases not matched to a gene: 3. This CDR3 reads CASSEGQGAEQFF. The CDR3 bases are TGTGCCAGCAGTGAGGGACAGGGAGCTGAGCAGTTCTTC.

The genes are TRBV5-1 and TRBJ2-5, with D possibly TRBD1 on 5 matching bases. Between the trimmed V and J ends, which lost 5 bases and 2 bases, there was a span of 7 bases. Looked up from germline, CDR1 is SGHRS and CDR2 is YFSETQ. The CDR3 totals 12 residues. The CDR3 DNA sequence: TGCGCCAGCAGATACAGGCAAGAGACCCAGTACTTC. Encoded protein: CASRYRQETQYF.